The 21 T cell receptor beta chains below were found in one sample sequenced in a study of pediatric ulcerative colitis. Profiling relied on immunoSEQ multiplex PCR, and the TCRdb table lists in-frame clones only, not all of them. Among about 64,000 clones listed, about 86% were seen once. Material: blood. Receptors were obtained from a boy between 10 and 17 years old with severe ulcerative colitis.

This clone has only one observation. The chain links TRBV23-1 to TRBJ2-4, with D unclear. TRBV23-1 is given ORF status, its function remaining uncertain. The CDR3 contains 17 residues. V dropped 3 bases and J dropped 2 bases, with 17 bases sitting between them. The CDR3 DNA sequence: TGCGCCAGCAGTCACAACCCTGTTGAGGTTCCCAAAAACATTCAGTACTTC. Translation: CASSHNPVEVPKNIQYF.

The chain has TRBV6-4 and TRBJ2-3; TRBD2 is a possible D gene (5 bases). V lost 5 bases, J lost 1 base, and 13 bases lay in between. The CDR3 has 15 residues. Germline CDR1 reads MRHNA; CDR2 reads SNTAGT. CDR3 in amino acids: CASSSSGFGTDTQYF. The CDR3, as DNA: TGTGCCAGCAGTTCCTCGGGGTTCGGCACAGATACGCAGTATTTT.

CDR3 sequence: CASTFMGTSGNEQYF. In DNA, the CDR3 is TGTGCCAGCACCTTTATGGGGACTAGCGGAAACGAGCAGTACTTC. V gene TRBV6-1 combines with J gene TRBJ2-7, with TRBD2 identical over 11 bases. Trimming cost V 7 bases and J 5 bases; bases outside gene matches: 10. The V gene's germline CDR1 is MNHNS and CDR2 SASEGT. The CDR3 contains 15 residues.

This clone was seen only a few times. The V gene is TRBV27, the J gene TRBJ1-5, with D unclear. The V gene's germline CDR1 is MNHEY and CDR2 SMNVEV (reference sequence). CDR3 length equals 12 residues. Trimming pared 2 bases from V and 4 bases from J, leaving 3 bases between. The CDR3 bases are TGTGCCAGCAGTTTACGTAATCAGCCCCAGCATTTT. Its translation is CASSLRNQPQHF.

V and J are TRBV23-1 and TRBJ2-5; 10 bases are a match to TRBD2. TRBV23-1 is filed as an ORF, its function uncertain. The ends lost 9 bases at V and 3 bases at J; junction bases unmatched: 31. The CDR3 is 22 amino acids. CDR3 amino acids: CARSNRAEVRPPLAGPKETQYF. The CDR3 region has the DNA TGCGCCAGAAGTAACCGGGCAGAGGTTCGGCCTCCACTAGCGGGACCAAAAGAGACCCAGTACTTC.

J is TRBJ2-1 and V is TRBV6-5, with D maybe TRBD2 (5 bases). CDR1 MNHEY and CDR2 SVGAGI come from the germline V gene. Between the trimmed V and J ends, which lost 7 bases and 6 bases, there was a span of 13 bases. The CDR3 is 13 amino acids. This chain's CDR3 is CASTTDSLNEQFF. In nucleotides, the CDR3 is TGTGCCAGCACCACGGACTCACTCAATGAGCAGTTCTTC.

This clone has a handful of counts. V and J are TRBV5-1 and TRBJ1-3, with D hard to call. The germline gives CDR1 SGHRS, CDR2 YFSETQ. V dropped 6 bases and J dropped 4 bases, with 8 bases sitting between them. The CDR3 runs 12 residues. In DNA form, the CDR3 reads TGCGCCAGCACCTCCGAGGGAAACACCATATATTTT. Translating it yields CASTSEGNTIYF.

The V gene is TRBV5-1, the J gene TRBJ1-1; possibly TRBD1 for D (5 bases). V was shortened by 0 bases and J by 1 base, with 16 bases between the two germline ends. The germline gives CDR1 SGHRS, CDR2 YFSETQ. This CDR3 contains 17 residues. As DNA, the CDR3 is TGCGCCAGCAGCTTGGCCATGCCGGGGGATGAGAACACTGAAGCTTTCTTT. As protein: CASSLAMPGDENTEAFF.

The chain carries TRBV13 and TRBJ2-7; D not resolved. Trimming shortened V by 5 bases and J by 5 bases, and 16 bases separated the two germline ends. The CDR3 has 14 amino acids. CDR1 and CDR2 from the germline V gene are PRHDT and FYEKMQ (reference sequence). CDR3 sequence (DNA): TGTGCCAGCAGCCTCTGGACCGAAATTAACGAGCAGTACTTC. Its protein is CASSLWTEINEQYF.

This chain joins TRBV7-9 and TRBJ2-2, with D unclear. The V and J ends lost 2 bases and 5 bases respectively, with 6 bases between them. CDR1 is SEHNR, CDR2 FQNEAQ, per germline (reference sequence). The length of the CDR3 is 13 residues. The CDR3: CASSLSGTGELFF. CDR3 DNA sequence: TGTGCCAGCAGCTTATCTGGGACCGGGGAGCTGTTTTTT.

V gene TRBV7-6 combines with J gene TRBJ1-1, with no clear D. This CDR3 comprises 12 residues. CDR1 is SGHVS, CDR2 FNYEAQ, per germline. Trimming left V 0 bases short and J 8 bases short, with 7 bases between. The CDR3 spells CASSLADGEAFF. DNA for the CDR3: TGTGCCAGCAGCTTAGCAGACGGGGAAGCTTTCTTT.

V gene TRBV7-2 combines with J gene TRBJ2-7, with a weak D call TRBD2 (6 bases). The CDR3 has 16 residues. Germline V gene data show CDR1 as SGHTA and CDR2 as FQGNSA. Trimming left V 1 base short and J 2 bases short, with 15 bases between. In nucleotides, the CDR3 is TGTGCCAGCAGCTTAGGTTTCGGGACTGGGGCCTACGAGCAGTACTTC. Translation: CASSLGFGTGAYEQYF.

The genes are TRBV6-5 and TRBJ2-2; D is unclear. The CDR3 consists of 15 residues. Germline CDR1 and CDR2: MNHEY and SVGAGI. Trimming removed 8 bases at V and 1 base at J, with 14 bases between. The CDR3 is CASRTGRRNTGELFF. The CDR3 nucleotides are TGTGCCAGCCGCACTGGCAGACGGAACACCGGGGAGCTGTTTTTT.

The CDR3 coding sequence is TGCGCCAGCAGCCAAGATAGGTCGCTTGAATACGAGCAGTACTTC. It encodes CASSQDRSLEYEQYF. The chain employs TRBV4-3 and TRBJ2-7, with D unclear. This CDR3 contains 15 residues. The germline gives CDR1 LGHNA, CDR2 YSLEER. V dropped 0 bases and J dropped 4 bases, with 13 bases sitting between them.

The gene calls are TRBV7-2 and TRBJ1-4; D not certain. This CDR3 contains 15 residues. Germline V lookup: CDR1 SGHTA, CDR2 FQGNSA. Trimming stripped 1 base from V and 2 bases from J, with 8 bases between. The CDR3 bases are TGTGCCAGCAGCTTAGTTCTGGGCACTAATGAAAAACTGTTTTTT. As protein: CASSLVLGTNEKLFF.

V and J are TRBV6-1 and TRBJ2-7; 9 bases agree with TRBD1. J gave up 1 base and V 4 bases, and 8 bases lay outside the gene matches. Germline CDR1 and CDR2: MNHNS and SASEGT. The CDR3 consists of 16 residues. The CDR3 is CASSGDRAGVSYEQYF. The CDR3 DNA reads as TGTGCCAGCAGTGGGGACAGGGCGGGAGTTTCCTACGAGCAGTACTTC.

V usage is TRBV9 and J usage is TRBJ2-1; TRBD2 matches 9 bases. This CDR3 region has 15 residues. V was pared by 0 bases and J by 7 bases, with 5 bases of the junction left unmatched. The V gene's germline CDR1 is SGDLS and CDR2 YYNGEE. The CDR3 sequence: CASSVGSGRQNEQFF. The CDR3 DNA follows: TGTGCCAGCAGCGTAGGAAGCGGGAGGCAGAATGAGCAGTTCTTC.

J is TRBJ2-2 and V is TRBV19; TRBD2 agrees at 8 bases. The CDR3 totals 15 residues. Germline assignment: CDR1 LNHDA and CDR2 SQIVND (reference sequence). With 4 bases clipped from V and 5 bases from J, the junction kept 6 bases outside the gene matches. CDR3 in DNA: TGTGCCAGTAGTAAGCAGCGGGAGAGTACCGGGGAGCTGTTTTTT. Protein sequence: CASSKQRESTGELFF.

The V gene is TRBV7-2, the J gene TRBJ1-1, with 7 bases lining up with TRBD1. Germline V CDR1 and CDR2: SGHTA, FQGNSA. The ends lost 3 bases at V and 7 bases at J; junction bases unmatched: 11. The CDR3 loop spans 15 amino acids. For the CDR3, the DNA is TGTGCCAGCAGCTTGAGACAGGGTCAGAGTATTGAAGCTTTCTTT. It encodes CASSLRQGQSIEAFF.

The J gene is TRBJ2-7, the V gene TRBV5-1, with 9 positions matching TRBD2. The CDR3 is 16 residues long. CDR1 and CDR2 from the germline V gene are SGHRS and YFSETQ. The trim removed 0 bases at V and 1 base at J, leaving 5 bases unmatched. The CDR3 coding sequence is TGCGCCAGCAGCTTGGGTAGCGGGAGTTCTTCCTACGAGCAGTACTTC. Its protein is CASSLGSGSSSYEQYF.

The chain links TRBV6-6 to TRBJ2-7; 13 bases align to TRBD2. CDR1 and CDR2 (germline): MNHNY, SVGAGI (reference sequence). The CDR3 consists of 16 residues. With 2 bases clipped from V and 3 bases from J, the junction kept 4 bases outside the gene matches. Written as DNA, the CDR3 is TGTGCCAGCAGTTACCCCGGACTAGCGGGAGACTACGAGCAGTACTTC. It translates to CASSYPGLAGDYEQYF.